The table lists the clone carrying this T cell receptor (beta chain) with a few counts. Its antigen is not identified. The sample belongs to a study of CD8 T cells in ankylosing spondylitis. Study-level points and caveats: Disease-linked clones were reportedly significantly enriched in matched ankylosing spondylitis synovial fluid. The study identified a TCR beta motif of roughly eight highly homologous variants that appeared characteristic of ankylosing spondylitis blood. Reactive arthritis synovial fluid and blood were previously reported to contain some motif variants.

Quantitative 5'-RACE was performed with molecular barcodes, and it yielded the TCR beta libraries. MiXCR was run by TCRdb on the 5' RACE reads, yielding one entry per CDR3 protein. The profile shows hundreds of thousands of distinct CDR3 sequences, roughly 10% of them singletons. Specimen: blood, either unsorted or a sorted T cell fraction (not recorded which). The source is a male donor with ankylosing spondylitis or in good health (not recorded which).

The CDR3 loop reads CASSSDRGETGYTF. In DNA, the CDR3 is TGTGCCAGCAGCTCGGACAGGGGAGAAACTGGCTACACCTTC. This chain joins TRBV7-8 and TRBJ1-2, with 9 bases identical to TRBD1. Germline loops: CDR1 SGHVS, CDR2 FQNEAQ. The CDR3 is 14 residues long. The V segment lost 4 bases and the J segment 7 bases; nucleotides outside the gene matches: 7.